This is a list of T cell receptor beta chains from one sample in a study of blood T cell repertoires in COVID-19. Libraries were prepared by immunoSEQ multiplex PCR; TCRdb keeps only in-frame clonotypes and omits some of them. The repertoire has around 300,000 clones, around 89% of them found once; the top ten carry 1%. Input material: peripheral blood. These receptors came from a woman aged 40 to 55 with COVID-19, enrolled during active disease. Each CDR3 is given with its conserved first and last residue. D genes are given only for firm matches. Clone size is shown for a subset of rows, as once, few, many or a class of expanded clone.

D gene: NA
V gene: TRBV7-2
clone size: NA
CDR3 length: 16
J gene: TRBJ1-1
CDR3 DNA: TGTGCCAGCAGCTTAGCCCCTGGAGGGTTGAACACTGAAGCTTTCTTT
CDR3 protein: CASSLAPGGLNTEAFF

D gene: TRBD2
V gene: TRBV9
clone size: once
CDR3 length: 16
J gene: TRBJ2-1
CDR3 DNA: TGTGCCAGCAGCGTCACACCGGGACTACCAACTAATGAGCAGTTCTTC
CDR3 protein: CASSVTPGLPTNEQFF

D gene: NA
V gene: TRBV5-4
clone size: NA
CDR3 length: 19
J gene: TRBJ1-1
CDR3 DNA: TGTGCCAGCAGCTTGTTAGGATCTTGGAAGGACATATTGAGCACTGAAGCTTTCTTT
CDR3 protein: CASSLLGSWKDILSTEAFF

D gene: TRBD1
V gene: TRBV2
clone size: NA
CDR3 length: 13
J gene: TRBJ1-1
CDR3 DNA: TGTGCCAGCAGTTTTTCAGGGGGAACTGAAGCTTTCTTT
CDR3 protein: CASSFSGGTEAFF

D gene: TRBD1
V gene: TRBV28
clone size: NA
CDR3 length: 15
J gene: TRBJ2-7
CDR3 DNA: TGTGCCAGCAGAAGCGGGACAGGGACGTTCTACGAGCAGTACTTC
CDR3 protein: CASRSGTGTFYEQYF

D gene: TRBD1
V gene: TRBV5-1
clone size: NA
CDR3 length: 15
J gene: TRBJ1-6
CDR3 DNA: TGCGCCAGCAGCTTTGGCCGGGACAGGGATTCACCCCTCCACTTT
CDR3 protein: CASSFGRDRDSPLHF

D gene: NA
V gene: TRBV19
clone size: NA
CDR3 length: 13
J gene: TRBJ1-1
CDR3 DNA: TGTGCCAGTAGTGTCTCAACGGAGACTGAAGCTTTCTTT
CDR3 protein: CASSVSTETEAFF

D gene: TRBD2
V gene: TRBV2
clone size: NA
CDR3 length: 20
J gene: TRBJ2-7
CDR3 DNA: TGTGCCAGCATTCCCCTCCCTACCGGGACTAGCGTAAACGTGCTCTACGAGCAGTACTTC
CDR3 protein: CASIPLPTGTSVNVLYEQYF

D gene: TRBD1
V gene: TRBV7-8
clone size: NA
CDR3 length: 15
J gene: TRBJ1-4
CDR3 DNA: TGTGCCAGCAGCTTGAGGGGGCTTAGTAATGAAAAACTGTTTTTT
CDR3 protein: CASSLRGLSNEKLFF

D gene: TRBD1
V gene: TRBV2
clone size: NA
CDR3 length: 16
J gene: TRBJ1-5
CDR3 DNA: TGTGCCAGCAGAGCTAGAGAGACAGGGGAAGGTCAGCCCCAGCATTTT
CDR3 protein: CASRARETGEGQPQHF